Following are 25 T cell receptor beta chains from one sample sequenced in a study of beta chain features in type 1 diabetes. Study findings and constraints: Type 1 diabetes patients had TCRB CDR3s that were shorter (moderately but significantly so) in all four CD4+ subsets.

No antigens are known for them. TCRB transcripts that were expressed got sequenced, as all of the isolated RNA had been reverse transcribed. Profiling relied on immunoSEQ multiplex PCR, and the TCRdb table lists in-frame clones only, not all of them. The sample comprises 150,000 to 200,000 clones, approximately 8% of which are singletons, and roughly 0.5% rests with the top ten. Material: central memory CD4+ T cells from blood. The receptors were gathered from a man between 18 and 29 years old with type 1 diabetes.

This sequence joins TRBV2 and TRBJ2-7; D is ambiguous. The CDR3 is 12 amino acids. Trimming took off 8 bases at V and 2 bases at J, with 10 bases between the two ends. Germline CDR1 and CDR2: SNHLY and FYNNEI. CDR3 residues: CASVREAYEQYF. The CDR3 nucleotides read TGTGCCAGCGTCCGCGAGGCCTACGAGCAGTACTTC.

This chain links TRBV18 with TRBJ2-7; a possible D gene is TRBD1 (5 bases). Trimming stripped 3 bases from V and 2 bases from J, with 8 bases between. The CDR3 extends over 13 amino acids. Germline V lookup: CDR1 KGHSH, CDR2 LQKENI. The CDR3 nucleotides read TGTGCCAGCTCACCCGCAGGGACCTACGAGCAGTACTTC. Protein product: CASSPAGTYEQYF.

This clone occurred a few times. The chain links TRBV4-1 to TRBJ1-6; D unresolved. CDR3 length: 16 amino acids. V lost 4 bases, J lost 7 bases, and 17 bases lay in between. In germline, CDR1 is MGHRA, CDR2 YSYEKL. Written as DNA, the CDR3 is TGCGCCAGCAGCCCACGAGAATTCGGAGGGAATTCACCCCTCCACTTT. Protein sequence: CASSPREFGGNSPLHF.

Only a few counts were recorded for this clone. CDR3 DNA: TGTGCCTGGAGTGTACAGGACAGGGGTACGCAGTATTTT. Protein sequence: CAWSVQDRGTQYF. The chain recombines TRBV30 with TRBJ2-3, with 9 bases that match TRBD1. This CDR3 is built from 13 residues. The V and J ends lost 0 bases and 8 bases, in that order; junction bases with no gene match: 3. Germline V lookup: CDR1 GTSNPN, CDR2 SVGIG (reference sequence).

The chain links TRBV11-2 to TRBJ2-3; 7 nucleotides align to TRBD1. The CDR3 length is 15 residues. The ends lost 1 base at V and 5 bases at J; junction bases unmatched: 6. CDR1 is SGHAT and CDR2 is FQNNGV in the germline V gene. This CDR3 reads CASSLGGGPGDTQYF. The CDR3 nucleotides are TGTGCCAGCAGCTTAGGAGGGGGCCCGGGAGATACGCAGTATTTT.

This clone has a handful of counts. The chain couples TRBV4-3 to TRBJ1-5; 7 nucleotides agree with TRBD1. Trimming at V came to 4 bases and at J to 2 bases, leaving 5 bases not matched to a gene. This CDR3 spans 15 amino acids. Germline V CDR1 and CDR2: LGHNA, YSLEER. The DNA of the CDR3 is TGCGCCAGCAGCCGGGGGACAGCGGGCAATCAGCCCCAGCATTTT. This encodes CASSRGTAGNQPQHF.

This clone was detected ten times or more. The chain uses TRBV29-1 and TRBJ1-1; a weak D match, TRBD1 (6 bases). This CDR3 has 13 amino acids. Germline CDR1 and CDR2: SQVTM and ANQGSEA. The germline V and J ends were trimmed by 6 bases and 2 bases, with 13 bases remaining between them. The CDR3, as DNA: TGCAGCGTGGGAGGGGGGTCTAACACTGAAGCTTTCTTT. It yields the protein CSVGGGSNTEAFF.

This chain uses TRBV5-4 with TRBJ2-2, with D perhaps matching TRBD2 (6 bases). Deletions cut 4 bases from V and 6 bases from J, with 22 bases between. Germline values: CDR1 SGHNT, CDR2 YYREEE (reference sequence). There are 17 residues in the CDR3. Here the CDR3 DNA reads TGTGCCAGCAGCCAAGTCCACCTAGCGCCTAAGGCCGGGGAGCTGTTTTTT. This encodes CASSQVHLAPKAGELFF.

This clone has only a few counts. V and J are TRBV30 and TRBJ2-4; 8 bases are a match to TRBD2. J lost 1 base, V lost 1 base, and 3 bases had no gene match. Germline CDR1 is GTSNPN and CDR2 is SVGIG (reference sequence). This CDR3 contains 15 residues. DNA of the CDR3: TGTGCCTGGAGTGGTGGCGGGAGGGCCAAAAACATTCAGTACTTC. It specifies CAWSGGGRAKNIQYF.

This clone has only a few counts. This chain uses TRBV6-4 with TRBJ2-3; 7 nucleotides align to TRBD2. CDR1 and CDR2 from the germline V gene are MRHNA and SNTAGT. The CDR3 runs to 13 residues. J lost 10 bases, V lost 2 bases, and 6 bases had no gene match. CDR3 sequence (DNA): TGTGCCAGCAGTGACGGGAGGGGCGTTCCGCAGTATTTT. As protein: CASSDGRGVPQYF.

This clone was counted between two and nine times. The gene calls are TRBV7-2 and TRBJ2-1; possibly TRBD2 for D (5 bases). CDR1 SGHTA and CDR2 FQGNSA come from the germline V gene. This CDR3 spans 17 amino acids. V gave up 1 base and J gave up 1 base, with 14 bases separating them. The CDR3 DNA sequence: TGTGCCAGCAGCTTAGATCTAGCTTCTCGGTCCTACAATGAGCAGTTCTTC. Encoded protein: CASSLDLASRSYNEQFF. The variable domain in full, completed from reference TRBV7-2 and TRBJ2-1, reads GAGVSQSPSNKVTEKGKDVELRCDPISGHTALYWYRQSLGQGLEFLIYFQGNSAPDKSGLPSDRFSAERTGGSVSTLTIQRTQQEDSAVYLCASSLDLASRSYNEQFFGPGTRLTVL.

This chain links TRBV27 with TRBJ2-7; 9 nucleotides agree with TRBD2. The germline gives CDR1 MNHEY, CDR2 SMNVEV (reference sequence). This CDR3 contains 17 residues. Trimming removed 6 bases from V and 1 base from J; junction bases left unmatched: 13. Written as DNA, the CDR3 is TGTGCCAGCAGCCACCGGGCTAGCGGGGTTTATTCCTACGAGCAGTACTTC. This codes for CASSHRASGVYSYEQYF.

This clone has just a few counts. This chain uses TRBV15 with TRBJ1-3; D might be TRBD1 (6 bases). This CDR3 spans 17 amino acids. Deletions cut 5 bases from V and 3 bases from J, with 20 bases between. The germline V gene has CDR1 LNHNV and CDR2 YYDKDF (reference sequence). As DNA, the CDR3 is TGTGCCACCAGCTCTAGAGGCCGGGGGGCCGGTGGAAACACCATATATTTT. Translated, it gives CATSSRGRGAGGNTIYF. The full variable domain, its missing parts supplied by reference TRBV15 and TRBJ1-3, is DAMVIQNPRYQVTQFGKPVTLSCSQTLNHNVMYWYQQKSSQAPKLLFHYYDKDFNNEADTPDNFQSRRPNTSFCFLDIRSPGLGDTAMYLCATSSRGRGAGGNTIYFGEGSWLTVV.

This clone was observed a handful of times. V usage is TRBV19 and J usage is TRBJ2-5; D gene unclear. Looked up from germline, CDR1 is LNHDA and CDR2 is SQIVND (reference sequence). Between the trimmed V and J ends, which lost 5 bases and 7 bases, there was a span of 11 bases. The CDR3 contains 12 residues. In nucleotides, the CDR3 is TGTGCCAGTAGTGAAGATTCGAGGACCCAGTACTTC. It codes for CASSEDSRTQYF.

This clone appeared a few times. This rearrangement joins TRBV6-5 to TRBJ1-1; possibly TRBD1 for D (5 bases). The V end was cut by 8 bases, the J end by 8 bases, with 21 bases between. This CDR3 comprises 14 residues. Germline assignment: CDR1 MNHEY and CDR2 SVGAGI. The CDR3 region is CASGAYQMGREAFF. Written as DNA, the CDR3 is TGTGCCAGCGGGGCATACCAAATGGGGCGGGAAGCTTTCTTT.

V usage is TRBV6-4 and J usage is TRBJ1-2; D is undetermined. With 4 bases removed from V and 0 bases from J, the gap between germline ends came to 12 bases. The CDR3 spans 15 residues. The germline CDR1 and CDR2 sequences are MRHNA and SNTAGT. CDR3 residues: CASSVMGDSNYGYTF. CDR3 bases: TGTGCCAGCAGTGTGATGGGCGATTCTAACTATGGCTACACCTTC.

This rearrangement joins TRBV19 to TRBJ1-2; D not resolved. CDR1 LNHDA and CDR2 SQIVND come from the germline V gene (reference sequence). V lost 5 bases, J lost 0 bases, and 7 bases lay in between. The CDR3 is 13 residues long. CDR3 sequence reads: CASSARANYGYTF. In DNA, the CDR3 is TGTGCCAGTAGTGCAAGAGCTAACTATGGCTACACCTTC.

The chain links TRBV28 to TRBJ2-1; D is possibly TRBD2 (6 bases). Germline V gene sequence: CDR1 MDHEN, CDR2 SYDVKM. Trimming pared 4 bases from V and 6 bases from J, leaving 16 bases between. The CDR3 covers 15 residues. The CDR3 reads CASSSPTRIGNEQFF. The CDR3 DNA is TGTGCCAGCAGTTCCCCGACTAGGATAGGCAATGAGCAGTTCTTC. Based on the CDR3 plus reference TRBV28 and TRBJ2-1, the full variable domain is DVKVTQSSRYLVKRTGEKVFLECVQDMDHENMFWYRQDPGLGLRLIYFSYDVKMKEKGDIPEGYSVSREKKERFSLILESASTNQTSMYLCASSSPTRIGNEQFFGPGTRLTVL.

A few counts support this clone. The V call is TRBV29-1, the J call TRBJ2-5; 9 bases line up with TRBD2. The length of the CDR3 is 18 residues. V was clipped by 5 bases and J by 0 bases; unmatched bases: 16. Germline V CDR1 and CDR2: SQVTM, ANQGSEA. CDR3 loop: CSVSRRTSDPSYQETQYF. DNA of the CDR3: TGCAGCGTTAGTCGTCGGACTAGCGACCCATCGTACCAAGAGACCCAGTACTTC.

This clone came up a few times. The chain is built from TRBV28 and TRBJ2-1; 10 positions match TRBD2. The germline V gene encodes CDR1 MDHEN and CDR2 SYDVKM. The CDR3 has 17 amino acids. Unmatched junction bases numbered 8, after V lost 5 bases and J lost 1 base. The CDR3 nucleotides read TGTGCCAGCAGTAGCCCAGGACTAGCGGCGTCCTACAATGAGCAGTTCTTC. Residues: CASSSPGLAASYNEQFF.

This clone was observed a few times. This chain connects TRBV5-6 to TRBJ1-5; maybe TRBD1 (6 bases). Germline V gene data show CDR1 as SGHDT and CDR2 as YYEEEE. V was cut by 1 base and J by 3 bases, with 11 bases left in between. The CDR3 is made up of 15 amino acids. The CDR3 bases are TGTGCCAGCAGCTTGCGGACAGCTTACAATCAGCCCCAGCATTTT. Translation: CASSLRTAYNQPQHF.

This clone was observed a few times. The chain couples TRBV9 to TRBJ2-6; 9 bases are a match to TRBD2. The V gene end was trimmed by 0 bases and the J gene end by 4 bases; junction bases not matched to a gene: 2. In germline, CDR1 is SGDLS, CDR2 YYNGEE. The CDR3 contains 16 residues. The CDR3 DNA is TGTGCCAGCAGCGTAGGTACTAGCGGGGGGGCCAACGTCCTGACTTTC. Translating it yields CASSVGTSGGANVLTF.

The J gene is TRBJ1-5, the V gene TRBV20-1; the D gene is possibly TRBD1 (6 bases). The CDR3 sequence is 11 residues long. Per the germline V gene, CDR1 is DFQATT and CDR2 is SNEGSKA (reference sequence). Trimming shortened V by 5 bases and J by 11 bases, and 13 bases separated the two germline ends. The CDR3, as DNA: TGCAGTGCTGGGGGCCAGGGAGCCCAGCATTTT. Protein sequence: CSAGGQGAQHF.

J is TRBJ1-2 and V is TRBV19, with TRBD1 matching over 7 bases. This CDR3 contains 16 residues. V shed 4 bases, J shed 7 bases, and the junction held 15 bases outside the gene matches. Germline CDR1 is LNHDA and CDR2 is SQIVND (reference sequence). The CDR3 loop is CASSTTRDSGVLGYTF. In DNA, the CDR3 is TGTGCCAGTAGTACAACAAGGGACAGCGGTGTTCTTGGCTACACCTTC.

This rearrangement joins TRBV18 to TRBJ1-3; TRBD1 matches at 8 bases. Germline V gene data show CDR1 as KGHSH and CDR2 as LQKENI. CDR3 length: 16 amino acids. Losses at the gene ends were 0 bases for V and 2 bases for J; bases not matched to a gene: 3. CDR3 region: CASSPPTGVTGNTIYF. As DNA, the CDR3 is TGTGCCAGCTCACCACCGACAGGGGTAACTGGAAACACCATATATTTT.